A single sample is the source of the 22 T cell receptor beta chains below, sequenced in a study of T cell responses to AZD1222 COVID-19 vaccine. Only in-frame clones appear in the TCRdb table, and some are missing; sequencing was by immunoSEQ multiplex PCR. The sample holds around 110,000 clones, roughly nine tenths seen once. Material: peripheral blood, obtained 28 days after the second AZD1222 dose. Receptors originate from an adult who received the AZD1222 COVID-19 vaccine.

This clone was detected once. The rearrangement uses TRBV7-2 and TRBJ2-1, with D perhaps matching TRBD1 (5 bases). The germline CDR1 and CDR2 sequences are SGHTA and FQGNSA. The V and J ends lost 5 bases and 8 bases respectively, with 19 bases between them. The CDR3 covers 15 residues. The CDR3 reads CASSPRSRQGDEQFF. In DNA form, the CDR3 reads TGTGCCAGCAGCCCCCGCAGCCGCCAAGGGGATGAGCAGTTCTTC.

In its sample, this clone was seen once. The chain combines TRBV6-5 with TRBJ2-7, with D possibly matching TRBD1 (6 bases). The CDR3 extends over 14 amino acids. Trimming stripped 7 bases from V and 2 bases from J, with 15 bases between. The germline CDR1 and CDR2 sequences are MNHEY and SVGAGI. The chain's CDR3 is CASTKWDTTYEQYF. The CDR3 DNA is TGTGCCAGCACCAAGTGGGACACCACCTACGAGCAGTACTTC.

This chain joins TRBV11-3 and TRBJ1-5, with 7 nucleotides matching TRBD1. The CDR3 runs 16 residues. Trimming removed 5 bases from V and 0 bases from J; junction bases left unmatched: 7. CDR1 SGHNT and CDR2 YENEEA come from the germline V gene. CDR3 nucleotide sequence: TGTGCCAGCAGCGCCGGGACAGCGTATAGCAATCAGCCCCAGCATTTT. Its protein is CASSAGTAYSNQPQHF. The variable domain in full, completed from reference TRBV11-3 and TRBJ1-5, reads EAGVVQSPRYKIIEKKQPVAFWCNPISGHNTLYWYLQNLGQGPELLIRYENEEAVDDSQLPKDRFSAERLKGVDSTLKIQPAELGDSAVYLCASSAGTAYSNQPQHFGDGTRLSIL.

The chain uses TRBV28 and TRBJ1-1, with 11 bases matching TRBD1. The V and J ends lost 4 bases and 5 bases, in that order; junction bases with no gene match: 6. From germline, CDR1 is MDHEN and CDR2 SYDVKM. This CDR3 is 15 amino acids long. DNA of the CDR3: TGTGCCAGCAGTTCCCGGACAGGGGGCGGGACTGAAGCTTTCTTT. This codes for CASSSRTGGGTEAFF.

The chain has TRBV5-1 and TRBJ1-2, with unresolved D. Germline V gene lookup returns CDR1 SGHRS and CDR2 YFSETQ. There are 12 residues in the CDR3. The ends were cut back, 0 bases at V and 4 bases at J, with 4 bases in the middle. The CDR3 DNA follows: TGCGCCAGCAGCTTGGGAGTCTATGGCTACACCTTC. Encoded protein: CASSLGVYGYTF.

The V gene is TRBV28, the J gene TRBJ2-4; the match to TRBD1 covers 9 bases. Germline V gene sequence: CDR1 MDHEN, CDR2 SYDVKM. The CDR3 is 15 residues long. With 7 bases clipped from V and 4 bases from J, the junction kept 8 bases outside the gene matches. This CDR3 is CASIPRDRGKNIQYF. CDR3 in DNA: TGTGCCAGCATCCCACGAGACAGGGGGAAAAACATTCAGTACTTC.

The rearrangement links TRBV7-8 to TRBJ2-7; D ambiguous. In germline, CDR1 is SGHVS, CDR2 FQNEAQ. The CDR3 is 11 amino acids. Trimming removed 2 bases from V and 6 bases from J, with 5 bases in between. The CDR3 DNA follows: TGTGCCAGCAGCTTAAGTCCCGAGCAGTACTTC. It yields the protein CASSLSPEQYF. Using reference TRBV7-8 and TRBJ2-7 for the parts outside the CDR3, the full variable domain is GAGVSQSPRYKVAKRGQDVALRCDPISGHVSLFWYQQALGQGPEFLTYFQNEAQLDKSGLPSDRFFAERPEGSVSTLKIQRTQQEDSAVYLCASSLSPEQYFGPGTRLTVT.

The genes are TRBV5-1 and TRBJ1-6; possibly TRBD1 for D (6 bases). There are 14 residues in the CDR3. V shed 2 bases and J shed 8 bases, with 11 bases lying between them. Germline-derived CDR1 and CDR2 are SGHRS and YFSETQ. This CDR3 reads CASSLPDRYSPLHF. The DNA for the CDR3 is TGCGCCAGCAGCTTACCGGACAGATATTCACCCCTCCACTTT.

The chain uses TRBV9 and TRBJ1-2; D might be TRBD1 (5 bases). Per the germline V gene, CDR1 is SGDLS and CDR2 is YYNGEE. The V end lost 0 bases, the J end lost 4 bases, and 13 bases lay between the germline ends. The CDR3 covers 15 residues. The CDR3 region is CASSVGQGTLYGYTF. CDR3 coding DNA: TGTGCCAGCAGCGTAGGGCAGGGAACCCTCTATGGCTACACCTTC.

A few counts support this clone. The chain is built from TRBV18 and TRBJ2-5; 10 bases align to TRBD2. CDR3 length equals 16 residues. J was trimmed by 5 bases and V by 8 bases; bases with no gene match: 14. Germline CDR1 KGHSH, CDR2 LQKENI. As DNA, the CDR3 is TGTGCCAGCAGAAGGGCGGCTAGCGGGAGTCATGAGACCCAGTACTTC. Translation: CASRRAASGSHETQYF.

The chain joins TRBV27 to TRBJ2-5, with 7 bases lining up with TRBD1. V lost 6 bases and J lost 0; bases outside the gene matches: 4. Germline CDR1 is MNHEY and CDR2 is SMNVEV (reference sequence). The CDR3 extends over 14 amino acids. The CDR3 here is CASRRDRDQETQYF. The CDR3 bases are TGTGCCAGCAGAAGAGACAGGGACCAAGAGACCCAGTACTTC.

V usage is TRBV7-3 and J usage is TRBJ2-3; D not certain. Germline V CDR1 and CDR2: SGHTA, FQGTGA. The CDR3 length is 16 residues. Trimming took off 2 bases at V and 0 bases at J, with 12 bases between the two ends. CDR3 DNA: TGTGCCAGCAGCTTAGAACGGGCTAGAAGCACAGATACGCAGTATTTT. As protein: CASSLERARSTDTQYF.

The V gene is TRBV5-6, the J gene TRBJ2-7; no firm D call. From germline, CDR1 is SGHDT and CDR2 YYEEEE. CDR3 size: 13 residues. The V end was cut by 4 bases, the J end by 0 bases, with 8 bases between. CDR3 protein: CASSMVDSYEQYF. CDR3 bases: TGTGCCAGCAGCATGGTGGACTCCTACGAGCAGTACTTC. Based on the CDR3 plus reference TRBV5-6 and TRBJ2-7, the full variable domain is DAGVTQSPTHLIKTRGQQVTLRCSPKSGHDTVSWYQQALGQGPQFIFQYYEEEERQRGNFPDRFSGHQFPNYSSELNVNALLLGDSALYLCASSMVDSYEQYFGPGTRLTVT.

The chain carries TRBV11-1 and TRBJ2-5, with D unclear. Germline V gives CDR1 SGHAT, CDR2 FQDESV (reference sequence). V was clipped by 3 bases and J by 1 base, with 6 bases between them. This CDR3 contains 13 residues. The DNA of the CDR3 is TGTGCCAGCAGCTTTGGCAGCCAAGAGACCCAGTACTTC. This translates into CASSFGSQETQYF.

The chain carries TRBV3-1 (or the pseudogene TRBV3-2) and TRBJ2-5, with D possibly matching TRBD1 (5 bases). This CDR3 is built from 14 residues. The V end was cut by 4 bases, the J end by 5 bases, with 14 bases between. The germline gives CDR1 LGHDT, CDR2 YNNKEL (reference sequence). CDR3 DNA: TGTGCCAGCAGCCCAAGGGGCTTGGGGGAGACCCAGTACTTC. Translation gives CASSPRGLGETQYF.

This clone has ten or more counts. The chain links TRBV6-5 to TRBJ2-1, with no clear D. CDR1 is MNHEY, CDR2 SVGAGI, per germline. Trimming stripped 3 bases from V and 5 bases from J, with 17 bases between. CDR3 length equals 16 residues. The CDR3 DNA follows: TGTGCCAGCAGTTATAGTTTCGGAATATTCAACAATGAGCAGTTCTTC. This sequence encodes CASSYSFGIFNNEQFF.

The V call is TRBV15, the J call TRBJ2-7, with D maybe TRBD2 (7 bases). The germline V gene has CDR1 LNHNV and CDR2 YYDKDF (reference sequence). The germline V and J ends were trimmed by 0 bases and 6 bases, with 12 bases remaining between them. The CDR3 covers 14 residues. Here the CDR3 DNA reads TGTGCCACCAGCAGAGAACGGGGGGCTAGCGAGCAGTACTTC. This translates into CATSRERGASEQYF.

CDR3 nucleotides: TGTGCCAGCAGTTCCGTCGGACAGGGGATTCACGAGCAGTACTTC. Protein: CASSSVGQGIHEQYF. The gene calls are TRBV27 and TRBJ2-7, with 9 nucleotides matching TRBD1. V trimming: 4 bases; J trimming: 5 bases; junction bases outside the gene matches: 9. Germline V lookup: CDR1 MNHEY, CDR2 SMNVEV (reference sequence). CDR3 length: 15 amino acids.

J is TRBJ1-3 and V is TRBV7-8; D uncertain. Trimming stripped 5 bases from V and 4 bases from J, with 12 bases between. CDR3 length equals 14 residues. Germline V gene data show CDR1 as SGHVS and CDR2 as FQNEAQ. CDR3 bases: TGTGCCAGCAGCGTTGACAAGTACGGAAACACCATATATTTT. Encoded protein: CASSVDKYGNTIYF.

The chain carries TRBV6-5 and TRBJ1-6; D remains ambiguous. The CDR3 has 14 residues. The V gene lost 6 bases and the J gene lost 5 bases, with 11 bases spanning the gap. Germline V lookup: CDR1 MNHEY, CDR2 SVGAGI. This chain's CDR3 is CASRRTSNNSPLHF. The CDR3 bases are TGTGCCAGCAGGAGGACGTCAAATAATTCACCCCTCCACTTT.

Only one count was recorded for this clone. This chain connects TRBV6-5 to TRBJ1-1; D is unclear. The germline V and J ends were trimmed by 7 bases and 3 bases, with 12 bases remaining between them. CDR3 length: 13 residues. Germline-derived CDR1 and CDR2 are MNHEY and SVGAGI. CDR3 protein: CASKVASDTEAFF. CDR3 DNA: TGTGCCAGCAAGGTCGCATCTGACACTGAAGCTTTCTTT.

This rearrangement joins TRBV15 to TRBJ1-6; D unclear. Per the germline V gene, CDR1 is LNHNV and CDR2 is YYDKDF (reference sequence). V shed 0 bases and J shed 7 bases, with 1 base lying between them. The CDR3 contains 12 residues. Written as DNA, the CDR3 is TGTGCCACCAGCAGAGAAAATTCACCCCTCCACTTT. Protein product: CATSRENSPLHF.